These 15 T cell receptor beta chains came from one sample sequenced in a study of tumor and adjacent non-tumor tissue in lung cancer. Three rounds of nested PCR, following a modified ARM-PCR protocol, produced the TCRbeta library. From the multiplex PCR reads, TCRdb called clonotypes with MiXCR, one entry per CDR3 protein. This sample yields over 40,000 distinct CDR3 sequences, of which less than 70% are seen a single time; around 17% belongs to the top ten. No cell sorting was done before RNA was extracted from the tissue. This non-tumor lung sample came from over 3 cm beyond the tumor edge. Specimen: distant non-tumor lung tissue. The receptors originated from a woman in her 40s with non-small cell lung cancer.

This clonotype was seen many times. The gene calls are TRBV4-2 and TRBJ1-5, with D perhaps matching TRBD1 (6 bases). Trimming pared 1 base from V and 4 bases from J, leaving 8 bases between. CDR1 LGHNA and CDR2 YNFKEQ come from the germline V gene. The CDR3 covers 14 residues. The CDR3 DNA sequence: TGTGCCAGCAGCCAAGGGACAGAAAATCAGCCCCAGCATTTT. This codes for CASSQGTENQPQHF.

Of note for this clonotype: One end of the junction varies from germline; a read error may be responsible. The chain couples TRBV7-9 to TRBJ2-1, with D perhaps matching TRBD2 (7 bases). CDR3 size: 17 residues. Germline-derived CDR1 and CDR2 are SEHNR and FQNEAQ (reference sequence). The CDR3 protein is CTSSLKGGAGGGNEQFF. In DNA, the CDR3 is TGTACCAGCAGCTTAAAGGGGGGGGCTGGCGGCGGGAATGAGCAGTTCTTC.

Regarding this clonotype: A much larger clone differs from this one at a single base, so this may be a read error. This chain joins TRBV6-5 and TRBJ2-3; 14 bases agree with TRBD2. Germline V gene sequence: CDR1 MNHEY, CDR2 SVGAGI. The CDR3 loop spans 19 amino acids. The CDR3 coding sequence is TGTGCCAGCAGCCGACTAGCGGGGGGGCAAAACTGGCGCACAGATACGAAGTATTTT. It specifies CASSRLAGGQNWRTDTKYF.

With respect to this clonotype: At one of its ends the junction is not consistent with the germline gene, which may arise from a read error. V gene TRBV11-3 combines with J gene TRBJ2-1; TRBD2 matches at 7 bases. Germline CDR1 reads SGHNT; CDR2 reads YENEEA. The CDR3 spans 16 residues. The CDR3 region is CASSDPGLTANDEQIF. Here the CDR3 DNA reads TGTGCCAGTAGCGATCCGGGACTAACGGCCAACGATGAGCAGATCTTC. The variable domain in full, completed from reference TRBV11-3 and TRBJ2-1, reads EAGVVQSPRYKIIEKKQPVAFWCNPISGHNTLYWYLQNLGQGPELLIRYENEEAVDDSQLPKDRFSAERLKGVDSTLKIQPAELGDSAVYLCASSDPGLTANDEQIFGPGTRLTVL.

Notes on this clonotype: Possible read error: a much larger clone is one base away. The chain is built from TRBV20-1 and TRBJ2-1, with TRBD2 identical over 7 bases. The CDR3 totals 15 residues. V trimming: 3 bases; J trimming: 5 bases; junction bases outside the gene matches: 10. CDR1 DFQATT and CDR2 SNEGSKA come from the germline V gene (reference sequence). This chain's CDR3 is CSASSPGTTHNEQFF. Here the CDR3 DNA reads TGCAGTGCTAGTAGTCCCGGGACTACCCACAATGAGCAGTTCTTC.

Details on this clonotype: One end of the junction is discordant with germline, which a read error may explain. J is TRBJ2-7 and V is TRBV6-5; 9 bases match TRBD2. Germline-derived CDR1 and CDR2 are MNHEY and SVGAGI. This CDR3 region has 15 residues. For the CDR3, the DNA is TGTTCCAGCAGTAGGAACAGCGGGGGGACTGGCGAGCAGTACTTC. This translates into CSSSRNSGGTGEQYF.

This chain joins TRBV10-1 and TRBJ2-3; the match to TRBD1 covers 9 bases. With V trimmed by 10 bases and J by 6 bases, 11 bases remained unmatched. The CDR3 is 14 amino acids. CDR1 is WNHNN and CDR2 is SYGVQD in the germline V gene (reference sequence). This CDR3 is CATLDRGSKDTQYF. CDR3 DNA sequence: TGCGCCACCCTTGACAGGGGGTCCAAGGATACGCAGTATTTT.

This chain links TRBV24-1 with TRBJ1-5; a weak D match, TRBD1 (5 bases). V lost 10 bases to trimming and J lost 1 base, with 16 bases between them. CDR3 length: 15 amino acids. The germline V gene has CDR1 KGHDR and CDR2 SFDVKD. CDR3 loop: CATSTRGGSNQPQHF. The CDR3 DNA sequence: TGTGCCACTAGTACGAGGGGAGGCAGCAATCAGCCCCAGCATTTT.

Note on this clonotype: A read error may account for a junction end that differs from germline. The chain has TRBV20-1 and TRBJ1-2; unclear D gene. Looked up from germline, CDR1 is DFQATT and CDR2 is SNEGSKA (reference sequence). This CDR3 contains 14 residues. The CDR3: CSASHRYLNFGYTF. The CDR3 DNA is TGCAGTGCTAGTCACAGATATTTAAACTTTGGCTATACCTTC.

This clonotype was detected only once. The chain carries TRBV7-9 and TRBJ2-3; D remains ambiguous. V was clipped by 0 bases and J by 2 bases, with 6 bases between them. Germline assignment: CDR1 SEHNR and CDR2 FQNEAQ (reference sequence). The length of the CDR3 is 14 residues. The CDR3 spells CASSLARPTDTQYF. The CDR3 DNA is TGTGCCAGCAGCTTAGCGCGGCCCACAGATACGCAGTATTTT.

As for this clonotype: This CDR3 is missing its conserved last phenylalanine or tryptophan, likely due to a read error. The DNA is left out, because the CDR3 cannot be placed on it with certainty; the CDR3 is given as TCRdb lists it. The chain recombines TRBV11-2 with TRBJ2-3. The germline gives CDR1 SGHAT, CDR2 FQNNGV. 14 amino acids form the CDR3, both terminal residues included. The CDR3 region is CASSPLSAEDTRYL.

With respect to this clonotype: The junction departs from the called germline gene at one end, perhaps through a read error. Written as DNA, the CDR3 is TGTGCCATCAGTGTGCGGGAGATCCAGTACTTC. Protein: CAISVREIQYF. The V gene is TRBV10-3, the J gene TRBJ2-5, with 7 bases that match TRBD2. The germline gives CDR1 ENHRY, CDR2 SYGVKD. CDR3 size: 11 residues.

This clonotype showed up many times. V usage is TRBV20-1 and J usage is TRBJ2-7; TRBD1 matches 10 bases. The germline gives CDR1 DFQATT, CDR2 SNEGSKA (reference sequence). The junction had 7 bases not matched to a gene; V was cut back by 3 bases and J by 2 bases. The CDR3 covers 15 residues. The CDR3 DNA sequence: TGCAGTGCTAGTTCCCCGGGACAGGGGACCTACGAGCAGTACTTC. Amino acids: CSASSPGQGTYEQYF.

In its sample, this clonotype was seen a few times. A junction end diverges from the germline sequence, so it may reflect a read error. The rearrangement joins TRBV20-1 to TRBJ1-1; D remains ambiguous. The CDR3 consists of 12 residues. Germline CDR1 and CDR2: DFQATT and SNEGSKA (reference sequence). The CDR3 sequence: CSVRDLREVAFF. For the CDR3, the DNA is TGCAGTGTTAGAGATCTGAGGGAGGTAGCTTTCTTT.

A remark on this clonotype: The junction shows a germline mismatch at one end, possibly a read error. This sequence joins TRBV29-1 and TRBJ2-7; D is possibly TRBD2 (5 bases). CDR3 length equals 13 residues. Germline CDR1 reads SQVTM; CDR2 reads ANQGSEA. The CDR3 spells CNVLVALTYEQYF. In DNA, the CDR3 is TGCAACGTTCTAGTAGCGTTGACCTACGAGCAGTACTTC.